The T cell receptor (beta chain) described here comes from a study of blood T cell repertoires in COVID-19. For the study at large: From the United States, Italy and Spain came samples of acute and convalescent COVID-19.

The protocol was immunoSEQ multiplex PCR, while the TCRdb copy is restricted to in-frame clones and leaves out a portion. The sample yields fewer than 350,000 clones, 70% to 90% seen once. This CDR3 is built from 14 residues. V lost 0 bases, J lost 2 bases, and 9 bases lay in between. CDR1 is SGDLS and CDR2 is YYNGEE in the germline V gene. The clonotype comes from a woman aged 45-60 years who had recovered from COVID-19. The V call is TRBV9, the J call TRBJ2-7; TRBD1 is a possible D gene (5 bases). Input material: peripheral blood. For the CDR3, the DNA is TGTGCCAGCAGCGTAGGGGGCCTCACCTACGAGCAGTACTTC. Translating gives CASSVGGLTYEQYF.